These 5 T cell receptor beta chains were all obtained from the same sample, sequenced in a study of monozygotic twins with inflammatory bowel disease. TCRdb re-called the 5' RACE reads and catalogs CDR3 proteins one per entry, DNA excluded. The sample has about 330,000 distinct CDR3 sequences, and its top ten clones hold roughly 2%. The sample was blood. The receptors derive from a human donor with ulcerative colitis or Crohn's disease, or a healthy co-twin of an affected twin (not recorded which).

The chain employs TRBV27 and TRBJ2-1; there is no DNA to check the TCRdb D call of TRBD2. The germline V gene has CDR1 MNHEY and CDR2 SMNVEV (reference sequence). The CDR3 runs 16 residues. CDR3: CASSKQREGRGNEQFF.

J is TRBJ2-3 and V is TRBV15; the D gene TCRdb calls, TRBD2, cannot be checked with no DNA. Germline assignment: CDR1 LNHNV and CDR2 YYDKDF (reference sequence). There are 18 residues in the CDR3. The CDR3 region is CATSRDRPSSGRSDTQYF.

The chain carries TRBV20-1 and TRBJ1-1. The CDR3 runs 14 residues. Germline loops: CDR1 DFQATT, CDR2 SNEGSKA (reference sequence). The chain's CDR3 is CSAQGQAMGTEAFF.

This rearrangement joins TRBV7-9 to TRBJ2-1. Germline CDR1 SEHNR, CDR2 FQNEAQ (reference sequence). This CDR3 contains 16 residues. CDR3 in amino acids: CASSSYEGSSYNEQFF.

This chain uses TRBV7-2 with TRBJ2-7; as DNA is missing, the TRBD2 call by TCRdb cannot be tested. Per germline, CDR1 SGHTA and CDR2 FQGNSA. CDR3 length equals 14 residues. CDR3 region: CASNPSGSPDEQYF.